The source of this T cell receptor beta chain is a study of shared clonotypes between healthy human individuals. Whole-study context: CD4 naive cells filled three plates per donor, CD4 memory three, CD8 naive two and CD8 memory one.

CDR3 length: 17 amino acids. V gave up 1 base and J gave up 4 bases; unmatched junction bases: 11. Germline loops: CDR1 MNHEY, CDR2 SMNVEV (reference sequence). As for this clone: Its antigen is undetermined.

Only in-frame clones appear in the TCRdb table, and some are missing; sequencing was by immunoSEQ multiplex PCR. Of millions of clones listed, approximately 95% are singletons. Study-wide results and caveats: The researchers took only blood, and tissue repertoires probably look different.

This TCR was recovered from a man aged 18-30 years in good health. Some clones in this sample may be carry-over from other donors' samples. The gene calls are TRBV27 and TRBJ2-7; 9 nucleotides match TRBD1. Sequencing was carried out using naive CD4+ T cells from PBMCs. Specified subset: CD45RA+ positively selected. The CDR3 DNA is TGTGCCAGCAGTTTATACCAGGACAGGGGATGGGCTTACGAGCAGTACTTC. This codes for CASSLYQDRGWAYEQYF.